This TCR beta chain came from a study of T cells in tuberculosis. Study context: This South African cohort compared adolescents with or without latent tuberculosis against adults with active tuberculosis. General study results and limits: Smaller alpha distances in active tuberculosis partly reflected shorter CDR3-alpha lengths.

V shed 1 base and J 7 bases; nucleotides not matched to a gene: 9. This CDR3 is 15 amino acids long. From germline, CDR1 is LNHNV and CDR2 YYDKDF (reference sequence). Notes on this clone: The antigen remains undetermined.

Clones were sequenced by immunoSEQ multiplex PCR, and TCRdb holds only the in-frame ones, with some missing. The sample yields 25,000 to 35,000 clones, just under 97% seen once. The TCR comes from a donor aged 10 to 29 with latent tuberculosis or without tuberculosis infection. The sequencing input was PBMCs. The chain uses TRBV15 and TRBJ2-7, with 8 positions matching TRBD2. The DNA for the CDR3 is TGTGCCACCAGCAGAGTGGACGGGGGGGCCGGAGAGCAGTACTTC. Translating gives CATSRVDGGAGEQYF. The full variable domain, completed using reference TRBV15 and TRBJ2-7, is DAMVIQNPRYQVTQFGKPVTLSCSQTLNHNVMYWYQQKSSQAPKLLFHYYDKDFNNEADTPDNFQSRRPNTSFCFLDIRSPGLGDTAMYLCATSRVDGGAGEQYFGPGTRLTVT.